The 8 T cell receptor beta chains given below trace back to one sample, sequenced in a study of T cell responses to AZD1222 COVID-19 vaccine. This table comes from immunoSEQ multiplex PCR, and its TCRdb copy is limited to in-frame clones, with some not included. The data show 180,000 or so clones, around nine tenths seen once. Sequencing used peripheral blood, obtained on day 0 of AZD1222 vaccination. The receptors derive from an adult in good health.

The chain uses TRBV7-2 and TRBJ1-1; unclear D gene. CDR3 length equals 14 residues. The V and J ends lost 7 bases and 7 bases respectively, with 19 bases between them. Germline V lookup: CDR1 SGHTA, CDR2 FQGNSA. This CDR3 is CASTPNGQSFEAFF. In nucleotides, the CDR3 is TGTGCCAGCACCCCTAATGGGCAGAGCTTTGAAGCTTTCTTT. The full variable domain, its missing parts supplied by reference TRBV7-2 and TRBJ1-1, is GAGVSQSPSNKVTEKGKDVELRCDPISGHTALYWYRQSLGQGLEFLIYFQGNSAPDKSGLPSDRFSAERTGGSVSTLTIQRTQQEDSAVYLCASTPNGQSFEAFFGQGTRLTVV.

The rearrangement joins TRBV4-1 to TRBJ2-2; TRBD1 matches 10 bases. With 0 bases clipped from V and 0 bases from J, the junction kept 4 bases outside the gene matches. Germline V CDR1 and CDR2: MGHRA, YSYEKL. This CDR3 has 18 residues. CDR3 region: CASSQDGDRGPNTGELFF. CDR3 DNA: TGCGCCAGCAGCCAAGATGGGGACAGGGGTCCGAACACCGGGGAGCTGTTTTTT.

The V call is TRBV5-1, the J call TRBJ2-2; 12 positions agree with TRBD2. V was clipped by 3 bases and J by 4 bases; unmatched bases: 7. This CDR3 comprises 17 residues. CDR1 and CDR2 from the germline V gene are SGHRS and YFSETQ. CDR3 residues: CASSSRTSGEGTGELFF. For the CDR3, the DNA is TGCGCCAGCAGCTCAAGGACTAGCGGGGAGGGCACCGGGGAGCTGTTTTTT.

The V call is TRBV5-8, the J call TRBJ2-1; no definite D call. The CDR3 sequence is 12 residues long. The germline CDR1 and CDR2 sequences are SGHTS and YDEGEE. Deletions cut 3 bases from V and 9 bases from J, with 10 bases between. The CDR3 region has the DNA TGTGCCAGCAGCTCCGCTAGGAGTGAGCAGTTCTTC. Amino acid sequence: CASSSARSEQFF.

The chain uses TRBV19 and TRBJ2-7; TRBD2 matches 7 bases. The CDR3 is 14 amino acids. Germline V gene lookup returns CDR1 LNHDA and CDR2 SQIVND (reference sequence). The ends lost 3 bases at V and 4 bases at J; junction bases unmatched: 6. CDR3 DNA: TGTGCCAGTAGTATCGAGCGAGCGGGATACGAGCAGTACTTC. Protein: CASSIERAGYEQYF.

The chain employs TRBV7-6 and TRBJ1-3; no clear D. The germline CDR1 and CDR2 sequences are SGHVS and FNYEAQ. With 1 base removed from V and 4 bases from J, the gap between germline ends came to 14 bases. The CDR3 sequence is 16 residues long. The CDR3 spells CASSLGGSLFGNTIYF. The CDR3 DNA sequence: TGTGCCAGCAGCTTAGGGGGTAGTCTGTTCGGAAACACCATATATTTT.

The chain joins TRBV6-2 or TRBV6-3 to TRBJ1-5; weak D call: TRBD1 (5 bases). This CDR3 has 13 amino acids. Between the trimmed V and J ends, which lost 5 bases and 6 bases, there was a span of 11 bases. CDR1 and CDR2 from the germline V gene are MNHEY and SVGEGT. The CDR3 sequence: CASSRTLSQPQHF. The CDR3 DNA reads TGTGCCAGCAGTCGGACACTTTCTCAGCCCCAGCATTTT.

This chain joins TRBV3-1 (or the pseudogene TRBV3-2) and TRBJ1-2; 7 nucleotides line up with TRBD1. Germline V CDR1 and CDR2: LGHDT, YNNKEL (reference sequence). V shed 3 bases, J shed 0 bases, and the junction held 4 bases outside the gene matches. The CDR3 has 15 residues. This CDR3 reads CASSHEGQPNYGYTF. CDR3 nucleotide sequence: TGTGCCAGCAGCCATGAGGGACAGCCTAACTATGGCTACACCTTC.